The 14 T cell receptor beta chains below were found in one sample sequenced in a study of T cells in Graves' hyperthyroidism and ophthalmopathy. TCR beta CDR3 regions were amplified from RNA. TCR CDR3 underwent first-round RT-PCR with the HTBI primer set. TCRdb re-analysed the multiplex PCR reads in MiXCR, keeping a single row per CDR3 protein. The top ten clones hold around 24% of a sample with 300,000 to 400,000 distinct CDR3 sequences, about 14% of them seen once. The sequenced sample was blood. These receptors originate from a woman aged 30 to 39 with Graves' hyperthyroidism.

Many counts were recorded for this clonotype. V is TRBV7-8 and J is TRBJ2-7, with TRBD2 as a possible D gene (6 bases). V was pared by 7 bases and J by 5 bases, with 21 bases between. CDR3 size: 15 residues. CDR1 and CDR2 (germline): SGHVS, FQNEAQ. The CDR3 DNA is TGTGCCAGCACCCCACGTCGGACTATCGGAAACGAGCAGTACTTC. Its protein product is CASTPRRTIGNEQYF.

This clonotype was detected ten times or more. V and J are TRBV28 and TRBJ2-1; 7 nucleotides agree with TRBD2. After removal of 5 bases from V and 3 bases from J, the junction contained 7 bases not matched to a gene. Germline V gene sequence: CDR1 MDHEN, CDR2 SYDVKM. CDR3 length equals 15 residues. CDR3 in amino acids: CASSVRERVYNEQFF. In DNA, the CDR3 is TGTGCCAGCAGTGTGCGGGAGAGGGTCTACAATGAGCAGTTCTTC.

The chain joins TRBV2 to TRBJ2-3; no definite D call. The CDR3 is 15 amino acids. Trimming shortened V by 5 bases and J by 6 bases, and 18 bases separated the two germline ends. Germline V gene sequence: CDR1 SNHLY, CDR2 FYNNEI. The CDR3 DNA sequence: TGTGCCAGCAGTCCTTTTTCGTCCCCCAGGGATACGCAGTATTTT. It codes for CASSPFSSPRDTQYF.

This chain uses TRBV19 with TRBJ1-5; possibly TRBD1 for D (5 bases). The CDR3 loop spans 14 amino acids. The germline gives CDR1 LNHDA, CDR2 SQIVND (reference sequence). V lost 8 bases and J 0 bases, leaving 11 bases between the germline ends. In nucleotides, the CDR3 is TGTGCCAGTGAGGGGTTGACTAGCAATCAGCCCCAGCATTTT. Its translation is CASEGLTSNQPQHF.

This clonotype was recorded many times. This chain connects TRBV20-1 to TRBJ2-7; a weak D match, TRBD2 (5 bases). V lost 2 bases to trimming and J lost 3 bases, with 17 bases between them. This CDR3 comprises 15 residues. CDR1 and CDR2 (germline): DFQATT, SNEGSKA (reference sequence). CDR3 sequence: CSARTAAVKGYEQYF. The DNA of the CDR3 is TGCAGTGCTAGAACGGCAGCGGTCAAAGGCTACGAGCAGTACTTC.

At least ten counts were recorded for this clonotype. This chain links TRBV11-2 with TRBJ2-5, with D perhaps being TRBD1 or TRBD2 (5 bases each). Trimming left V 1 base short and J 7 bases short, with 13 bases between. The length of the CDR3 is 14 residues. CDR1 is SGHAT and CDR2 is FQNNGV in the germline V gene. The CDR3 DNA is TGTGCCAGCAGCTTAGTCGGGGCTTCGGGGACCCAGTACTTC. Translated, it gives CASSLVGASGTQYF.

The rearrangement joins TRBV19 to TRBJ1-2; D not certain. V lost 2 bases and J 4 bases, leaving 11 bases between the germline ends. The CDR3 runs to 14 residues. Germline CDR1 reads LNHDA; CDR2 reads SQIVND (reference sequence). CDR3 DNA: TGTGCCAGTAGTATACCTTCGGGCCCCTATGGCTACACCTTC. It is translated as CASSIPSGPYGYTF.

A remark on this clonotype: A read error is possible here, since a much larger clone lies one base away. V usage is TRBV11-2 and J usage is TRBJ2-3, with unresolved D. The J call is uncertain, as TRBJ1-5 better fits the DNA end. The CDR3 has 14 residues. Germline assignment: CDR1 SGHAT and CDR2 FQNNGV. CDR3 in amino acids: CASSLQWATDTQHF. CDR3 bases: TGTGCCAGCAGCTTACAGTGGGCCACAGATACGCAGCATTTT.

This clonotype was counted ten times or more. This sequence joins TRBV6-5 and TRBJ1-1; no definite D call. Trimming shortened V by 2 bases and J by 2 bases, and 12 bases separated the two germline ends. Germline CDR1 MNHEY, CDR2 SVGAGI. This CDR3 region has 15 residues. The CDR3 nucleotides are TGTGCCAGCAGTTACCCTCCGGACGGAAACACTGAAGCTTTCTTT. This codes for CASSYPPDGNTEAFF.

This clonotype was observed many times. The rearrangement links TRBV7-3 to TRBJ2-3; D perhaps matches TRBD2 (6 bases). The CDR3 consists of 13 residues. Trimming pared 6 bases from V and 2 bases from J, leaving 9 bases between. Germline CDR1 SGHTA, CDR2 FQGTGA. The CDR3 protein is CASRGDSTDTQYF. The DNA of the CDR3 is TGTGCCAGCAGAGGGGACTCCACAGATACGCAGTATTTT. Full variable domain (rest looked up from reference TRBV7-3 and TRBJ2-3): GAGVSQTPSNKVTEKGKYVELRCDPISGHTALYWYRQSLGQGPEFLIYFQGTGAADDSGLPNDRFFAVRPEGSVSTLKIQRTERGDSAVYLCASRGDSTDTQYFGPGTRLTVL.

V is TRBV18 and J is TRBJ2-7, with D possibly being TRBD2 (5 bases). Germline CDR1 KGHSH, CDR2 LQKENI. The CDR3 is 17 amino acids. Trimming cost V 2 bases and J 4 bases, with 21 bases left between them. The CDR3 region is CASSPLSGFTLTYEQYF. CDR3 bases: TGTGCCAGCTCACCATTGTCGGGGTTTACTCTTACGTACGAGCAGTACTTC.

There are many counts of this clonotype. V and J are TRBV6-1 and TRBJ1-1; 7 bases agree with TRBD1. The CDR3 is 15 amino acids. Trimming removed 5 bases from V and 0 bases from J; junction bases left unmatched: 6. Germline values: CDR1 MNHNS, CDR2 SASEGT. CDR3 amino acids: CASSREGALNTEAFF. The CDR3 nucleotides read TGTGCCAGCAGTCGCGAGGGGGCCTTGAACACTGAAGCTTTCTTT.

The V call is TRBV15, the J call TRBJ2-1, with TRBD2 identical over 16 bases. From germline, CDR1 is LNHNV and CDR2 YYDKDF (reference sequence). With 5 bases clipped from V and 0 bases from J, the junction kept 7 bases outside the gene matches. CDR3 length: 19 residues. The CDR3 nucleotides are TGTGCCACCAGCGACCCGGGACTAGCGGGAGGGCGCTCCTACAATGAGCAGTTCTTC. This sequence encodes CATSDPGLAGGRSYNEQFF.

This clonotype appeared many times. This chain joins TRBV10-1 and TRBJ2-1, with D tentatively TRBD1 (5 bases). The CDR3 totals 13 residues. V dropped 1 base and J dropped 7 bases, with 8 bases sitting between them. Germline assignment: CDR1 WNHNN and CDR2 SYGVQD (reference sequence). CDR3 loop: CASSEFQGNEQFF. The CDR3, as DNA: TGCGCCAGCAGTGAGTTTCAGGGTAATGAGCAGTTCTTC.